Presented here are 24 T cell receptor beta chains from one specimen sequenced in a study of beta chain features in type 1 diabetes (dated by TCRdb to the late 2010s). The library was obtained by the immunoSEQ multiplex PCR assay. The High Capacity cDNA Reverse Transcription Kit was used to reverse transcribe all of the isolated RNA, meaning that expressed TCRB transcripts were what got sequenced. TCRdb's version of the immuneACCESS table is confined to in-frame rearrangements and falls short of the full clone set. An unresolved V gene accounts for under half of the shortfall where checked; the remainder is of unknown origin. The sample includes roughly 450,000 clones, with over 10% observed a single time. Together, the top ten hold 0.035% to 0.05% of the sample. Sequenced input: naive CD4+ T cells from blood. The sample's cell subset or site, from its label and the paper: true naive CD4+ T cells. The receptors come from a woman younger than 35 in good health.

The chain uses TRBV6-5 and TRBJ2-3; D possibly corresponds to TRBD2 (6 bases). The length of the CDR3 is 14 residues. Germline CDR1 is MNHEY and CDR2 is SVGAGI. Trimming removed 2 bases at V and 5 bases at J, with 11 bases between. This CDR3 reads CASSYEAGLDTQYF. CDR3 sequence (DNA): TGTGCCAGCAGTTACGAGGCGGGATTAGATACGCAGTATTTT.

V and J are TRBV7-9 and TRBJ2-1, with D unresolved. The CDR3 spans 11 residues. CDR1 is SEHNR and CDR2 is FQNEAQ in the germline V gene (reference sequence). Trimming took 5 bases from V and 9 from J, leaving 8 bases between them. CDR3 in amino acids: CASSIYVEQFF. CDR3 sequence (DNA): TGTGCCAGCAGCATATATGTTGAGCAGTTCTTC.

The chain recombines TRBV29-1 with TRBJ2-1; tentatively, D is TRBD1 (6 bases). The germline V and J ends were trimmed by 4 bases and 6 bases, with 7 bases remaining between them. Germline values: CDR1 SQVTM, CDR2 ANQGSEA. The CDR3 loop spans 11 amino acids. The CDR3 protein is CSVADSNEQFF. The CDR3 DNA follows: TGCAGCGTTGCGGACAGCAATGAGCAGTTCTTC.

The chain joins TRBV27 to TRBJ1-6, with a possible D match to TRBD1 (5 bases). Germline-derived CDR1 and CDR2 are MNHEY and SMNVEV (reference sequence). There are 13 residues in the CDR3. V lost 8 bases and J lost 8, with 13 bases in between. CDR3 loop: CASRQLRYSPLHF. The CDR3 bases are TGTGCCAGCCGACAGTTGAGGTATTCACCCCTCCACTTT.

The chain joins TRBV4-1 to TRBJ2-7; unclear D gene. V lost 0 bases and J 3 bases, leaving 12 bases between the germline ends. The CDR3 is 15 amino acids. Per germline, CDR1 MGHRA and CDR2 YSYEKL. The CDR3 region has the DNA TGCGCCAGCAGCCAAGAAGAGAGGTGGGACTACGAGCAGTACGTC. Amino acids: CASSQEERWDYEQYV.

This clone was seen a handful of times. This chain links TRBV9 with TRBJ2-5; 11 bases are shared with TRBD2. The CDR3 consists of 17 residues. The trim removed 0 bases at V and 4 bases at J, leaving 8 bases unmatched. Germline CDR1 reads SGDLS; CDR2 reads YYNGEE. CDR3 loop: CASSVVPSGGSPETQYF. The CDR3 bases are TGTGCCAGCAGCGTAGTTCCTAGCGGGGGGTCTCCAGAGACCCAGTACTTC.

This clone showed up just a few times. The chain combines TRBV6-5 with TRBJ1-1, with D hard to call. The CDR3 contains 14 residues. V shed 8 bases and J shed 0 bases, with 13 bases lying between them. CDR1 and CDR2 from the germline V gene are MNHEY and SVGAGI. The CDR3 DNA follows: TGTGCCAGCGTCTCCGGGTCGATGAACACTGAAGCTTTCTTT. It encodes CASVSGSMNTEAFF.

For the CDR3, the DNA is TGTGCCAGCAGCTTAGCGGTCCCTCTCTCGGGCATAGATACGCAGTATTTT. Its protein product is CASSLAVPLSGIDTQYF. The chain joins TRBV7-6 to TRBJ2-3; D is uncertain. Looked up from germline, CDR1 is SGHVS and CDR2 is FNYEAQ. This CDR3 contains 17 residues. Trimming took off 0 bases at V and 5 bases at J, with 18 bases between the two ends. Variable domain in full (rest from reference TRBV7-6 and TRBJ2-3): GAGVSQSPRYKVTKRGQDVALRCDPISGHVSLYWYRQALGQGPEFLTYFNYEAQQDKSGLPNDRFSAERPEGSISTLTIQRTEQRDSAMYRCASSLAVPLSGIDTQYFGPGTRLTVL.

CDR3 sequence: CASSQVGGDRSYGYTF. CDR3 in DNA: TGCGCCAGCAGCCAAGTTGGGGGGGATCGTAGCTATGGCTACACCTTC. The chain is built from TRBV4-1 and TRBJ1-2, with D maybe TRBD1 (5 bases). The CDR3 totals 16 residues. Germline V gives CDR1 MGHRA, CDR2 YSYEKL. V shed 1 base and J shed 4 bases, with 16 bases lying between them.

The V and J genes are TRBV5-1 and TRBJ2-6; D uncertain. Germline-derived CDR1 and CDR2 are SGHRS and YFSETQ. Between the trimmed V and J ends, which lost 6 bases and 4 bases, there was a span of 11 bases. The CDR3 spans 14 residues. The CDR3 loop reads CASTGMAGANVLTF. CDR3 bases: TGCGCCAGCACAGGTATGGCAGGGGCCAACGTCCTGACTTTC.

The chain is built from TRBV14 and TRBJ2-7, with a possible D match to TRBD2 (5 bases). Germline CDR1 SGHDN, CDR2 FVKESK. Trimming took 4 bases from V and 0 from J, leaving 16 bases between them. The CDR3 spans 16 residues. CDR3 sequence reads: CASSRISRGSSYEQYF. DNA of the CDR3: TGTGCCAGCAGCCGGATCTCTAGAGGGAGCTCCTACGAGCAGTACTTC.

J is TRBJ2-7 and V is TRBV18, with 11 bases matching TRBD2. The germline gives CDR1 KGHSH, CDR2 LQKENI. The CDR3 sequence is 13 residues long. J lost 6 bases, V lost 3 bases, and 1 base had no gene match. CDR3 in amino acids: CASSPGLAGEQYF. The CDR3 DNA reads TGTGCCAGCTCACCTGGACTAGCGGGCGAGCAGTACTTC. Drawing the rest from reference TRBV18 and TRBJ2-7, the complete variable domain is NAGVMQNPRHLVRRRGQEARLRCSPMKGHSHVYWYRQLPEEGLKFMVYLQKENIIDESGMPKERFSAEFPKEGPSILRIQQVVRGDSAAYFCASSPGLAGEQYFGPGTRLTVT.

This clone was recorded a few times. J is TRBJ2-1 and V is TRBV15, with 7 bases fitting TRBD2. CDR1 is LNHNV and CDR2 is YYDKDF in the germline V gene (reference sequence). The CDR3 runs to 13 residues. Trimming removed 11 bases from V and 3 bases from J; junction bases left unmatched: 7. The CDR3 DNA follows: TGTGCCTCCCGGGAGGACGGCTACAATGAGCAGTTCTTC. This gives the protein CASREDGYNEQFF. Looking up the rest from reference TRBV15 and TRBJ2-1 gives the full variable domain: DAMVIQNPRYQVTQFGKPVTLSCSQTLNHNVMYWYQQKSSQAPKLLFHYYDKDFNNEADTPDNFQSRRPNTSFCFLDIRSPGLGDTAMYLCASREDGYNEQFFGPGTRLTVL.

This clone was observed a few times. This rearrangement joins TRBV10-3 to TRBJ2-5; TRBD1 aligns across 8 bases. V shed 5 bases, J shed 0 bases, and the junction held 5 bases outside the gene matches. CDR1 and CDR2 from the germline V gene are ENHRY and SYGVKD. The CDR3 runs to 15 residues. The CDR3 nucleotides are TGTGCCATCAGTAGGGGACAGGTAAACCAAGAGACCCAGTACTTC. Residues: CAISRGQVNQETQYF.

The sample holds a few counts of this clone. The V and J genes are TRBV18 and TRBJ1-4; a weak D match, TRBD1 (6 bases). Per the germline V gene, CDR1 is KGHSH and CDR2 is LQKENI. CDR3 length equals 14 residues. Between the trimmed V and J ends, which lost 6 bases and 4 bases, there was a span of 12 bases. The CDR3 bases are TGTGCCAGCTCGACCGTACAGGGTAATGAAAAACTGTTTTTT. This encodes CASSTVQGNEKLFF.

This clone was observed a handful of times. The CDR3 sequence: CSVETYRGGETQYF. CDR3 DNA: TGCAGCGTTGAAACGTACAGGGGCGGGGAGACCCAGTACTTC. J is TRBJ2-5 and V is TRBV29-1, with 7 bases fitting TRBD1. The length of the CDR3 is 14 residues. V was pared by 2 bases and J by 5 bases, with 8 bases of the junction left unmatched. Germline assignment: CDR1 SQVTM and CDR2 ANQGSEA. Using reference TRBV29-1 and TRBJ2-5 for the parts outside the CDR3, the full variable domain is SAVISQKPSRDICQRGTSLTIQCQVDSQVTMMFWYRQQPGQSLTLIATANQGSEATYESGFVIDKFPISRPNLTFSTLTVSNMSPEDSSIYLCSVETYRGGETQYFGPGTRLLVL.

This clone has more than one count but fewer than ten. One end of the junction does not line up with germline, which may come from a read error. The V gene is TRBV2, the J gene TRBJ1-2; no reliable D call. The CDR3 spans 12 residues. CDR1 and CDR2 from the germline V gene are SNHLY and FYNNEI. In DNA, the CDR3 is TGTGCCAGCAGGGAAGGTCCAGATGGCTACACCTTC. This gives the protein CASREGPDGYTF.

This rearrangement joins TRBV30 to TRBJ1-4, with 7 bases that match TRBD1. The CDR3 has 15 residues. Trimming removed 3 bases from V and 8 bases from J; junction bases left unmatched: 12. Germline assignment: CDR1 GTSNPN and CDR2 SVGIG (reference sequence). CDR3 bases: TGTGCCTGGAGGGTTACAGGGGCCGCGAGGGAAAAACTGTTTTTT. Its translation is CAWRVTGAAREKLFF.

This clone was recorded a few times. This chain connects TRBV29-1 to TRBJ2-3; 10 bases fit TRBD1. The trim removed 0 bases at V and 1 base at J, leaving 4 bases unmatched. This CDR3 region has 16 residues. Germline V gene lookup returns CDR1 SQVTM and CDR2 ANQGSEA. CDR3 DNA sequence: TGCAGCGTTGAAGATCCCGGGACAGGGGGCACAGATACGCAGTATTTT. It translates to CSVEDPGTGGTDTQYF.

This chain connects TRBV7-2 to TRBJ2-3; the D gene is possibly TRBD2 (5 bases). The CDR3 has 13 amino acids. Germline V gene data show CDR1 as SGHTA and CDR2 as FQGNSA. Trimming shortened V by 3 bases and J by 2 bases, and 6 bases separated the two germline ends. The CDR3 nucleotides are TGTGCCAGCAGCTTCGGGGTCACAGATACGCAGTATTTT. It translates to CASSFGVTDTQYF.

The chain links TRBV28 to TRBJ2-3; 9 positions agree with TRBD2. CDR1 and CDR2 from the germline V gene are MDHEN and SYDVKM. V shed 7 bases, J shed 1 base, and the junction held 12 bases outside the gene matches. This CDR3 is 17 amino acids long. The CDR3, as DNA: TGTGCCAGCATTCAATGGCTAGCGGGGAGAGGCACAGATACGCAGTATTTT. Protein: CASIQWLAGRGTDTQYF. The whole variable domain, filled in from reference TRBV28 and TRBJ2-3, reads DVKVTQSSRYLVKRTGEKVFLECVQDMDHENMFWYRQDPGLGLRLIYFSYDVKMKEKGDIPEGYSVSREKKERFSLILESASTNQTSMYLCASIQWLAGRGTDTQYFGPGTRLTVL.

The rearrangement joins TRBV7-2 to TRBJ1-5; 8 bases are shared with TRBD1. CDR1 and CDR2 (germline): SGHTA, FQGNSA. The trim removed 2 bases at V and 6 bases at J, leaving 3 bases unmatched. This CDR3 comprises 14 residues. The CDR3 protein is CASSLTQGGQPQHF. DNA of the CDR3: TGTGCCAGCAGCTTAACACAGGGGGGTCAGCCCCAGCATTTT.

The V and J genes are TRBV25-1 and TRBJ2-3, with TRBD1 as a possible D gene (6 bases). Germline V gene lookup returns CDR1 MGHDK and CDR2 SYGVNS. The germline V and J ends were trimmed by 5 bases and 6 bases, with 9 bases remaining between them. The CDR3 has 12 residues. The CDR3 spells CASSRTDDTQYF. CDR3 DNA: TGTGCCAGCAGTAGGACAGACGATACGCAGTATTTT.

The chain uses TRBV4-3 and TRBJ2-3; D is unresolved. The CDR3 is made up of 15 amino acids. Per the germline V gene, CDR1 is LGHNA and CDR2 is YSLEER. V lost 1 base and J lost 4, with 12 bases in between. The CDR3: CASSQGTGRADTQYF. DNA of the CDR3: TGCGCCAGCAGCCAAGGTACCGGACGCGCAGATACGCAGTATTTT.